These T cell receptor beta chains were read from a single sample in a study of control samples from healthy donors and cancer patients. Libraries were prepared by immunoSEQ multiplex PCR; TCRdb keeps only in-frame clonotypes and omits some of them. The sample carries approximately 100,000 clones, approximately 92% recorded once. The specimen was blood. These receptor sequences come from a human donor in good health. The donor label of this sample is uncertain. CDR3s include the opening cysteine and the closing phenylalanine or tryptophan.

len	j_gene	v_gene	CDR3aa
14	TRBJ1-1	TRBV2	CASSVYLGNTEAFF
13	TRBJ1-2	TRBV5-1	CASSFDRSYGYTF
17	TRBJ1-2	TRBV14	CASSPDYSGTETYGYTF
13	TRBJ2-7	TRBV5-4	CASSPGQGVEQYF
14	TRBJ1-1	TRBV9	CASSPSTENTEAFF
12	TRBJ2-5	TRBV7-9	CASSSGVETQYF
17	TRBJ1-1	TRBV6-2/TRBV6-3	CASSYSLAMRGNTEAFF
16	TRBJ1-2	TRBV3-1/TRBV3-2	CASSHDQTRDVDGYTF
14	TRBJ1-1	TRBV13	CASSFARVGTEAFF
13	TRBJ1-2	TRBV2	CASSEASRVGYTF
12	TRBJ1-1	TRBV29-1	CSVPQGFAEAFF
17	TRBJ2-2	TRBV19	CASSIGWQGVNTGELFF
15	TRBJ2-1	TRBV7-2	CASSLTGQFYNEQFF
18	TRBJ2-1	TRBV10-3	CAIATRGSGGAFNNEQFF
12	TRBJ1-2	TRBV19	CASSILTGGYTF
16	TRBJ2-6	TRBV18	CASSQPGQTGANVLTF
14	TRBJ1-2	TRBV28	CASSQGQGGYGYTF
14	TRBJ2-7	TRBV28	CASSLQGRSYEQYF
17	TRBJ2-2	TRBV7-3	CASSLWIAGGYTGELFF
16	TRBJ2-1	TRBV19	CASSLGQGRSYNEQFF
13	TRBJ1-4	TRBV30	CAWSTGMDEKLFF
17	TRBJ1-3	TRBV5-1	CASSLGLTGVKGNTIYF
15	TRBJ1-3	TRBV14	CASSQRSNPANTIYF